One and the same sample provided the 5 T cell receptor beta chains below, sequenced in a study of cytomegalovirus exposure and HLA in healthy donors. The PCR used 60 Vbeta and 13 Jbeta primers. The method was immunoSEQ multiplex PCR; TCRdb's version includes in-frame clones alone and lacks a portion of them. The data show over 100,000 clones, about three quarters seen once. Sequenced: PBMCs. Source of these receptors: a man between 50 and 59 years old in good health and CMV-seropositive.

This clone was recorded a few times. The genes are TRBV12-5 and TRBJ1-1; D ambiguous. The CDR3 consists of 16 residues. Trimming shortened V by 2 bases and J by 2 bases, and 15 bases separated the two germline ends. Germline values: CDR1 LGHNT, CDR2 FRNRAP. The CDR3 nucleotides are TGTGCTAGTGGTTTGATGCTTGGAGGCGTAAACACTGAAGCTTTCTTT. Translation gives CASGLMLGGVNTEAFF.

V gene TRBV15 combines with J gene TRBJ2-1; 13 nucleotides line up with TRBD2. V shed 8 bases and J 3 bases; nucleotides not matched to a gene: 13. Germline V CDR1 and CDR2: LNHNV, YYDKDF (reference sequence). The CDR3 is 18 residues long. CDR3 DNA: TGTGCCACCGCTTCCGGGACTAGCGGGAAGTGGGTCTACAATGAGCAGTTCTTC. Translation: CATASGTSGKWVYNEQFF.

This rearrangement joins TRBV2 to TRBJ2-7; TRBD1 is a possible D gene (5 bases). Germline values: CDR1 SNHLY, CDR2 FYNNEI. Between the trimmed V and J ends, which lost 1 base and 5 bases, there was a span of 9 bases. This CDR3 contains 13 residues. CDR3 nucleotide sequence: TGTGCCAGCAGTGAAGAGGCAGGGCACGAGCAGTACTTC. Encoded protein: CASSEEAGHEQYF.

V is TRBV19 and J is TRBJ2-3; the match to TRBD1 covers 8 bases. Germline V lookup: CDR1 LNHDA, CDR2 SQIVND (reference sequence). V was pared by 9 bases and J by 0 bases, with 5 bases of the junction left unmatched. This CDR3 spans 14 amino acids. The CDR3 DNA reads TGTGCCAGCGGAGACAGGGGCAGCACAGATACGCAGTATTTT. Its translation: CASGDRGSTDTQYF.

This clone appeared a single time. The V call is TRBV5-1, the J call TRBJ1-1; D is perhaps TRBD1 (6 bases). CDR1 is SGHRS, CDR2 YFSETQ, per germline. The V and J ends lost 3 bases and 14 bases respectively, with 11 bases between them. CDR3 length: 10 residues. CDR3 loop: CASSSDRMFF. The CDR3 DNA reads TGCGCCAGCAGCTCGGACAGAATGTTCTTT.